The entry below gives a single T cell receptor (beta chain) sequence along with its context. This CDR3 comprises 18 residues. V dropped 5 bases and J dropped 1; count of bases not matched to a gene: 16. CDR1 and CDR2 (germline): MDHEN, SYDVKM. These data belong to a study of blood T cell repertoires in COVID-19. The participants were between roughly 18 and 89 years old and came from under 25 US areas. Cohort assignment relied on participant-reported clinical history. Recovered Cohort 3 donors showed two negative PCRs, clearance, or symptom resolution. Using immunoSEQ multiplex PCR, the repertoire was profiled, and TCRdb retains in-frame clones only, with some absent. The sample includes roughly 250,000 clones, roughly 88% of them seen just once.

The material sequenced was PBMCs or T cells enriched from blood (not recorded which). This TCR came from a woman aged 50 to 65 who had recovered from COVID-19. V usage is TRBV28 and J usage is TRBJ2-5; 7 nucleotides match TRBD1. The chain's CDR3 is CASSPQGDIIIGQETQYF. CDR3 sequence (DNA): TGTGCCAGCAGTCCCCAGGGGGACATTATCATAGGCCAAGAGACCCAGTACTTC. The whole variable domain, remainder taken from reference TRBV28 and TRBJ2-5, is DVKVTQSSRYLVKRTGEKVFLECVQDMDHENMFWYRQDPGLGLRLIYFSYDVKMKEKGDIPEGYSVSREKKERFSLILESASTNQTSMYLCASSPQGDIIIGQETQYFGPGTRLLVL.